This TCR beta chain was captured in a study of blood T cell repertoires in COVID-19. Germline assignment: CDR1 SGDLS and CDR2 YYNGEE. The CDR3 contains 14 residues. The V gene end was trimmed by 3 bases and the J gene end by 7 bases; junction bases not matched to a gene: 6. TCRdb's table, derived via immunoSEQ multiplex PCR, lists solely in-frame clones and lacks some. The repertoire has under 250,000 clones, 85% to 90% of them found once; the top ten carry about 9.9%. The specimen was peripheral blood. This clonotype was sampled from a man over 45 with COVID-19, enrolled during active disease. The chain employs TRBV9 and TRBJ2-2, with 7 bases matching TRBD1. The CDR3 reads CASSAKTGIGELFF. CDR3 nucleotide sequence: TGTGCCAGCAGCGCAAAGACAGGGATCGGGGAGCTGTTTTTT. The variable domain in full, with the rest retrieved from reference TRBV9 and TRBJ2-2, is DSGVTQTPKHLITATGQRVTLRCSPRSGDLSVYWYQQSLDQGLQFLIQYYNGEERAKGNILERFSAQQFPDLHSELNLSSLELGDSALYFCASSAKTGIGELFFGEGSRLTVL.